This T cell receptor (beta chain) was recovered during a study of blood T cell repertoires in COVID-19. The repertoire was sequenced with immunoSEQ multiplex PCR; TCRdb's copy has only in-frame clones and lacks some. The sample shows roughly 170,000 clones, 70% to 85% of them seen only once. Germline V gene data show CDR1 as LGHNA and CDR2 as YNFKEQ. The CDR3 loop spans 16 amino acids. Trimming left V 1 base short and J 8 bases short, with 18 bases between. The sequencing input was PBMCs or T cells enriched from blood (not recorded which). The V gene is TRBV4-2, the J gene TRBJ2-1; D is possibly TRBD2 (7 bases). This TCR derives from a man between 50 and 59 years old who had recovered from COVID-19. The CDR3 sequence is CASSQVTGGPIDEQFF. CDR3 DNA: TGTGCCAGCAGCCAAGTTACGGGGGGCCCTATTGATGAGCAGTTCTTC.